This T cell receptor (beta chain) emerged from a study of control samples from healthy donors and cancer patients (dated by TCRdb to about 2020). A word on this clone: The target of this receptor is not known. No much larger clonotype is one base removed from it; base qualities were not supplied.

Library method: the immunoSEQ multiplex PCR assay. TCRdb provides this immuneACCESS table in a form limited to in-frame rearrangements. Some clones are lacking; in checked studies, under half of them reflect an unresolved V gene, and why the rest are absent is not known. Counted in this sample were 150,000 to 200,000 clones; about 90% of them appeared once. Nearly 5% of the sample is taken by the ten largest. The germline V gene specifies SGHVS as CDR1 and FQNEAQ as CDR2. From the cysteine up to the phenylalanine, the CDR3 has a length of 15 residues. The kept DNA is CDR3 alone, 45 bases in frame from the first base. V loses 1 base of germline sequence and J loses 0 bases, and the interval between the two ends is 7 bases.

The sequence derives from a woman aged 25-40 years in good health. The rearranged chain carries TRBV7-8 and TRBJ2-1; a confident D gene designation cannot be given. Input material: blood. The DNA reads TGTGCCAGCAGCTTAGAATCCCGCTCCTACAATGAGCAGTTCTTC. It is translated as CASSLESRSYNEQFF.